This is a list of T cell receptor beta chains from one sample in a study of sequential checkpoint blockade in melanoma. The repertoire was sequenced with immunoSEQ multiplex PCR; TCRdb's copy has only in-frame clones and lacks some. The table lists over 30,000 clones, 70% to 90% of them singletons. This material consisted of CD8+ T cells sorted from blood (inferred from file names), taken from a patient given nivolumab and ipilimumab in sequence. These receptors came from a human donor with melanoma. CDR3s include the opening cysteine and the closing phenylalanine or tryptophan. The order of the fields is CDR3 length, clone size, J gene, D gene, V gene, CDR3 protein, CDR3 DNA. The D gene is left open where the match is weak. The size of a clone is reported for some rows only, either as once, few or many, or as a class for expanded clones.

15,NA,TRBJ2-3,TRBD2,TRBV6-6,CASTEASGHRDTQYF,TGTGCCAGCACGGAGGCTAGCGGGCATAGAGATACGCAGTATTTT
14,NA,TRBJ2-3,TRBD2,TRBV2,CASSETSGGNTQYF,TGTGCCAGCAGTGAGACTAGCGGGGGGAATACGCAGTATTTT
14,NA,TRBJ1-1,NA,TRBV27,CASTFTGGGTEAFF,TGTGCCAGCACCTTCACGGGGGGGGGAACTGAAGCTTTCTTT
15,few,TRBJ1-4,NA,TRBV19,CASSTGVATNEKLFF,TGTGCCAGTAGTACCGGGGTTGCAACTAATGAAAAACTGTTTTTT
15,NA,TRBJ2-7,TRBD2,TRBV27,CASSISGGAGGKQYF,TGTGCCAGCAGTATTAGCGGGGGGGCAGGAGGCAAGCAGTACTTC
14,once,TRBJ1-1,TRBD1,TRBV27,CASSLSGQGVEAFF,TGTGCCAGCAGTTTGTCGGGACAGGGGGTAGAGGCTTTCTTT
15,NA,TRBJ1-5,NA,TRBV27,CASRSTGWSNQPQHF,TGTGCCAGCCGAAGCACAGGGTGGTCCAATCAGCCCCAGCATTTT
13,NA,TRBJ2-7,NA,TRBV4-2,CASSQGPTYEQYF,TGTGCCAGCAGCCAAGGCCCTACCTACGAGCAGTACTTC
13,NA,TRBJ2-7,NA,TRBV7-6,CASSPDRSYEQYF,TGTGCCAGCAGCCCCGACAGATCCTACGAGCAGTACTTC
16,NA,TRBJ1-3,NA,TRBV27,CASSLYEVPSGNTIYF,TGTGCCAGCAGTTTATATGAGGTGCCCTCTGGAAACACCATATATTTT
15,NA,TRBJ2-5,NA,TRBV10-3,CAISEVGSGQETQYF,TGTGCCATCAGTGAGGTCGGTAGCGGCCAAGAGACCCAGTACTTC
14,NA,TRBJ2-7,NA,TRBV13,CASSLGNGIYEQYF,TGTGCCAGCAGCTTAGGAAACGGGATCTACGAGCAGTACTTC
15,NA,TRBJ2-7,NA,TRBV4-1,CASSTTDSQNYEQYF,TGCGCCAGCAGTACTACGGACAGTCAGAACTACGAGCAGTACTTC
14,NA,TRBJ1-3,NA,TRBV28,CASSDLGFGNTIYF,TGTGCCAGCAGTGATCTCGGGTTTGGAAACACCATATATTTT
14,NA,TRBJ1-1,TRBD1,TRBV19,CASSIQGGALEAFF,TGTGCCAGTAGTATACAGGGGGGCGCCCTTGAAGCTTTCTTT
13,NA,TRBJ2-7,NA,TRBV5-6,CASSLGSFYEQYF,TGTGCCAGCAGCTTGGGGAGCTTCTACGAGCAGTACTTC
13,NA,TRBJ2-2,NA,TRBV5-1,CASSLARTGELFF,TGCGCCAGCAGCTTGGCCAGGACCGGGGAGCTGTTTTTT
15,NA,TRBJ1-5,TRBD1,TRBV9,CASSVGTGVYQPQHF,TGTGCCAGCAGCGTAGGAACAGGGGTCTATCAGCCCCAGCATTTT
13,NA,TRBJ1-6,NA,TRBV7-2,CASSLVLNSPLHF,TGTGCCAGCAGCTTAGTCCTTAATTCACCCCTCCACTTT
13,once,TRBJ2-3,NA,TRBV29-1,CSAPWPSTDTQYF,TGCAGCGCCCCGTGGCCTAGCACAGATACGCAGTATTTT
14,NA,TRBJ2-1,TRBD2,TRBV19,CASAREAFYNEQFF,TGTGCCAGTGCGCGGGAGGCCTTCTACAATGAGCAGTTCTTC
14,NA,TRBJ2-3,NA,TRBV7-2,CASSSWGGPDTQYF,TGTGCCAGCAGCTCATGGGGGGGCCCAGATACGCAGTATTTT
20,NA,TRBJ1-1,TRBD1,TRBV14,CASSQSRLTTGVKLNTEAFF,TGTGCCAGCAGCCAATCACGATTAACGACAGGGGTGAAATTGAACACTGAAGCTTTCTTT
15,NA,TRBJ2-7,TRBD1,TRBV27,CASSPGTGVPYEQYF,TGTGCCAGCAGTCCCGGGACAGGGGTTCCCTACGAGCAGTACTTC
12,NA,TRBJ2-7,TRBD2,TRBV29-1,CSASGENYEQYF,TGCAGCGCTAGCGGGGAAAACTACGAGCAGTACTTC
13,NA,TRBJ2-1,NA,TRBV5-1,CASSQGLPNEQFF,TGCGCCAGCAGCCAGGGACTTCCTAATGAGCAGTTCTTC
16,NA,TRBJ2-1,TRBD2,TRBV11-2,CASSLGVAGGYNEQFF,TGTGCCAGCAGCTTAGGGGTAGCGGGGGGATACAATGAGCAGTTCTTC
18,NA,TRBJ2-3,TRBD2,TRBV13,CASSLNWGSGGAPDTQYF,TGTGCCAGCAGCTTAAACTGGGGGAGCGGGGGGGCGCCAGATACGCAGTATTTT
12,NA,TRBJ2-7,NA,TRBV7-8,CASSLGEYEQYF,TGTGCCAGCAGCTTAGGGGAGTACGAGCAGTACTTC